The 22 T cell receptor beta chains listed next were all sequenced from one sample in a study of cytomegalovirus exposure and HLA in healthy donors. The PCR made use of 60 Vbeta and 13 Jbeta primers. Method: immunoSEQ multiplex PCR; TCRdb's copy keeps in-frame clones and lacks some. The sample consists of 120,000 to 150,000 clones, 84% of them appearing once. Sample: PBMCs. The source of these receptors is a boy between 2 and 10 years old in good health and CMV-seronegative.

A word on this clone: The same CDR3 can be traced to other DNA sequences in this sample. The CDR3 here is CASSTRDRVNEQFF. The CDR3 DNA is TGTGCCAGTAGTACCCGGGACAGGGTCAATGAGCAGTTCTTC. This chain connects TRBV19 to TRBJ2-1; 9 positions match TRBD1. The V gene end was trimmed by 4 bases and the J gene end by 6 bases; junction bases not matched to a gene: 4. CDR3 size: 14 residues. Germline V gene data show CDR1 as LNHDA and CDR2 as SQIVND (reference sequence).

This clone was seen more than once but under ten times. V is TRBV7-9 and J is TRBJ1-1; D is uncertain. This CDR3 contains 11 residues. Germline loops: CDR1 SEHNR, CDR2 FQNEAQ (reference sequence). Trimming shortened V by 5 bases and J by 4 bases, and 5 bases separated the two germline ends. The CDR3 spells CASSPITEAFF. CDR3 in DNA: TGTGCCAGCAGCCCCATCACTGAAGCTTTCTTT.

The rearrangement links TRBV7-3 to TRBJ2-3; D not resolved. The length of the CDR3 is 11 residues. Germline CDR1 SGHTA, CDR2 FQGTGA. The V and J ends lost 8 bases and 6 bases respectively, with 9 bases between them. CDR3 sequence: CASSERDTQYF. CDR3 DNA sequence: TGTGCCAGCTCTGAGCGCGATACGCAGTATTTT.

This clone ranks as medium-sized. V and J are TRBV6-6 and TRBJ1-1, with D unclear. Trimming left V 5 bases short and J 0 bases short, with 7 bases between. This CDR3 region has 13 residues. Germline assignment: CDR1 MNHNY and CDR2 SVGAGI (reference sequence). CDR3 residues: CASSDKMNTEAFF. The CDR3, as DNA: TGTGCCAGCAGTGACAAAATGAACACTGAAGCTTTCTTT.

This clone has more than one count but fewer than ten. CDR3 sequence reads: CASGRTGFVPGELFF. DNA for the CDR3: TGTGCCAGCGGACGGACAGGGTTTGTTCCCGGGGAGCTGTTTTTT. The chain couples TRBV6-5 to TRBJ2-2; TRBD1 agrees at 8 bases. Germline CDR1 is MNHEY and CDR2 is SVGAGI. With 8 bases clipped from V and 6 bases from J, the junction kept 11 bases outside the gene matches. This CDR3 contains 15 residues.

CDR3 region: CASSPPAHPYEQYF. The CDR3 bases are TGTGCCAGCTCACCACCGGCCCACCCCTACGAGCAGTACTTC. The V call is TRBV18, the J call TRBJ2-7, with D hard to call. The CDR3 spans 14 residues. The germline V and J ends were trimmed by 0 bases and 2 bases, with 8 bases remaining between them. The germline CDR1 and CDR2 sequences are KGHSH and LQKENI.

The CDR3 sequence is CASRSSGANVLTF. For the CDR3, the DNA is TGTGCTAGCCGGAGCTCTGGGGCCAACGTCCTGACTTTC. V gene TRBV12-5 combines with J gene TRBJ2-6; D gene uncertain. Trimming left V 9 bases short and J 0 bases short, with 6 bases between. CDR1 LGHNT and CDR2 FRNRAP come from the germline V gene. The CDR3 extends over 13 amino acids.

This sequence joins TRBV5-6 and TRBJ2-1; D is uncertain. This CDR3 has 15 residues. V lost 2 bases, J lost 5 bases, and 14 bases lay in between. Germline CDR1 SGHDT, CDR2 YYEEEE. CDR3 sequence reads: CASSFPDAENNEQFF. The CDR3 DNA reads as TGTGCCAGCAGCTTTCCCGACGCGGAGAACAATGAGCAGTTCTTC.

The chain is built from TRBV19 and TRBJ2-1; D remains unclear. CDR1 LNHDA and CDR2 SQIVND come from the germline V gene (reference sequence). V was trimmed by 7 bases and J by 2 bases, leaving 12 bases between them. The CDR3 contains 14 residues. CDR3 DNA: TGTGCCAGTAAGTCCCGGGTTCCCTACAATGAGCAGTTCTTC. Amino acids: CASKSRVPYNEQFF.

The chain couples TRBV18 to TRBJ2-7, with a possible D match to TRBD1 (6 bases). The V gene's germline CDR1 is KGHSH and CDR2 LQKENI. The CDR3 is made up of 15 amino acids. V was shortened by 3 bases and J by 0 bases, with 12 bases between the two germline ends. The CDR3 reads CASSPFRDISYEQYF. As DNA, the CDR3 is TGTGCCAGCTCACCCTTCCGGGACATCTCCTACGAGCAGTACTTC. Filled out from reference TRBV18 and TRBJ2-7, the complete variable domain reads NAGVMQNPRHLVRRRGQEARLRCSPMKGHSHVYWYRQLPEEGLKFMVYLQKENIIDESGMPKERFSAEFPKEGPSILRIQQVVRGDSAAYFCASSPFRDISYEQYFGPGTRLTVT.

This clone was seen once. In nucleotides, the CDR3 is TGCGCCAGCAGCGAGGGACAAGCCCAAGAGACCCAGTACTTC. Amino acid sequence: CASSEGQAQETQYF. The chain joins TRBV5-1 to TRBJ2-5; D is possibly TRBD1 (6 bases). The CDR3 loop spans 14 amino acids. Germline V lookup: CDR1 SGHRS, CDR2 YFSETQ. Trimming took off 4 bases at V and 1 base at J, with 11 bases between the two ends.

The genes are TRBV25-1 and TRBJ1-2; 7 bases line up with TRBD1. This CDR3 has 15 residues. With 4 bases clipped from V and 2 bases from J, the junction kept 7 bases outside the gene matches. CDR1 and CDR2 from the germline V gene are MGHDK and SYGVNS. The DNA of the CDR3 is TGTGCCAGCAGTGCCCTCGGACAGGCGAACTATGGCTACACCTTC. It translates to CASSALGQANYGYTF.

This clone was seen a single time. The CDR3 sequence is CASSYRRRRSYNEQFF. As DNA, the CDR3 is TGTGCCAGCAGTTATCGGCGGAGGCGGTCCTACAATGAGCAGTTCTTC. The chain joins TRBV6-5 to TRBJ2-1, with TRBD2 as a possible D gene (5 bases). With 3 bases removed from V and 1 base from J, the gap between germline ends came to 13 bases. CDR1 and CDR2 from the germline V gene are MNHEY and SVGAGI. This CDR3 is built from 16 residues.

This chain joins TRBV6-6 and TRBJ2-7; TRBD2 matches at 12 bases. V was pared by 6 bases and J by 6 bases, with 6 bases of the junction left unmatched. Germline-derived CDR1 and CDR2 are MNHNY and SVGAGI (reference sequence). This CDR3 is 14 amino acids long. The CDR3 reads CASSPLAGGSEQYF. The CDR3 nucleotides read TGTGCCAGCAGCCCACTAGCGGGAGGTTCCGAGCAGTACTTC.

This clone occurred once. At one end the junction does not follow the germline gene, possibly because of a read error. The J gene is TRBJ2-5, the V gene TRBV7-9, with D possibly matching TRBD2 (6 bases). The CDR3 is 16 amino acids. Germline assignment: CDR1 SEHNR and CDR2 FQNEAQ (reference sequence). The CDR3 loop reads CSSSLATGALHETQYF. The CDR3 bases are TGTTCCAGCAGCTTAGCAACGGGAGCCCTCCACGAGACCCAGTACTTC.

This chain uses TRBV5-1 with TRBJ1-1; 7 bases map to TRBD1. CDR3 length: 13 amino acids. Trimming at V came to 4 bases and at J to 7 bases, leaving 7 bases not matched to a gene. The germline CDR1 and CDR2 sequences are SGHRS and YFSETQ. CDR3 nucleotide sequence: TGCGCCAGCAGCCAAGGGACAGCCCGTGAAGCTTTCTTT. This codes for CASSQGTAREAFF.

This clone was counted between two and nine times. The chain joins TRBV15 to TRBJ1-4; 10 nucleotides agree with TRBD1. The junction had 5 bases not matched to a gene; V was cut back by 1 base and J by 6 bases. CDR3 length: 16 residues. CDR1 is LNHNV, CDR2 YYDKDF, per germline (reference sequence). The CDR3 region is CATSRGTGGGDEKLFF. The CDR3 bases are TGTGCCACCAGCAGAGGGACAGGGGGAGGAGATGAAAAACTGTTTTTT.

CDR3 amino acids: CAISAAVTARGGAGSYNEQFF. Written as DNA, the CDR3 is TGTGCCATCAGTGCCGCAGTCACGGCGCGGGGGGGAGCCGGCTCCTACAATGAGCAGTTCTTC. The rearrangement links TRBV10-3 to TRBJ2-1; 9 nucleotides match TRBD2. From germline, CDR1 is ENHRY and CDR2 SYGVKD. The CDR3 covers 21 residues. With 4 bases clipped from V and 0 bases from J, the junction kept 19 bases outside the gene matches.

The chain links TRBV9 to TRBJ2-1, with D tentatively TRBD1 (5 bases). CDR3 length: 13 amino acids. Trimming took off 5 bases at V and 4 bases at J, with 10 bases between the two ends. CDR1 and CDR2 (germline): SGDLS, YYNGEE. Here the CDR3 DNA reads TGTGCCAGCAGTCCGAAGGGGTACAATGAGCAGTTCTTC. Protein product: CASSPKGYNEQFF. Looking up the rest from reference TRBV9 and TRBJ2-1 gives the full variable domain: DSGVTQTPKHLITATGQRVTLRCSPRSGDLSVYWYQQSLDQGLQFLIQYYNGEERAKGNILERFSAQQFPDLHSELNLSSLELGDSALYFCASSPKGYNEQFFGPGTRLTVL.

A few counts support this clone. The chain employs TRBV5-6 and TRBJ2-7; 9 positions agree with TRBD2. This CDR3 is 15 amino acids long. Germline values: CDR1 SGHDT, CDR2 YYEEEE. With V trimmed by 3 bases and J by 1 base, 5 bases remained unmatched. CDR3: CASSSGLARSYEQYF. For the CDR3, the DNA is TGTGCCAGCAGCTCCGGACTAGCGAGATCCTACGAGCAGTACTTC.

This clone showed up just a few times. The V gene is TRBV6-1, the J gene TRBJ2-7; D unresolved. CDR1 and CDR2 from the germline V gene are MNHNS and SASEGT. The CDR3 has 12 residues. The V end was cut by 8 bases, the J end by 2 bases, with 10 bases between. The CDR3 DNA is TGTGCCAGCCAAGACAAGGCCTACGAGCAGTACTTC. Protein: CASQDKAYEQYF.

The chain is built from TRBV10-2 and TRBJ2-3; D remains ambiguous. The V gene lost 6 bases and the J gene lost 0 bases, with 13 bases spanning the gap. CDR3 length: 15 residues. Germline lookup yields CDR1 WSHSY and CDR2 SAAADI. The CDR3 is CASRRSSQSTDTQYF. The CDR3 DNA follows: TGCGCCAGCAGGCGATCCTCCCAAAGCACAGATACGCAGTATTTT.